The 15 T cell receptor beta chains below come from one sample, sequenced in a study of blood T cell repertoires in COVID-19. Method: immunoSEQ multiplex PCR; TCRdb's copy keeps in-frame clones and lacks some. The sample has tens of thousands of clones; approximately 90% are singletons. Sequenced input: peripheral blood. Receptors were obtained from a woman of 80 years or more with COVID-19, enrolled during active disease.

The chain joins TRBV12-3 or TRBV12-4 to TRBJ1-1, with TRBD1 matching over 7 bases. The length of the CDR3 is 13 residues. Trimming took 2 bases from V and 5 from J; bases not matched to a gene: 2. Here the CDR3 DNA reads TGTGCCAGCAGTTTAACAGGGGCGACTGAAGCTTTCTTT. This codes for CASSLTGATEAFF.

This clone was counted a few times. Sequence at one end of the junction differs from germline and may be a read error. The rearrangement links TRBV5-8 to TRBJ1-1; 7 bases are shared with TRBD1. The CDR3 loop spans 15 amino acids. Germline V gene sequence: CDR1 SGHTS, CDR2 YDEGEE. The CDR3 region has the DNA TGTGCCAGCAGCTTGGGGGACAGTGTGAAGACTGAAGCTTTCTTT. Protein sequence: CASSLGDSVKTEAFF.

This chain uses TRBV28 with TRBJ1-2; TRBD1 aligns across 7 bases. J lost 5 bases, V lost 8 bases, and 2 bases had no gene match. CDR3 length equals 11 residues. Germline V gene data show CDR1 as MDHEN and CDR2 as SYDVKM. The CDR3: CASGDRYGYTF. In DNA form, the CDR3 reads TGTGCCAGCGGGGACAGATATGGCTACACCTTC.

This chain uses TRBV27 with TRBJ2-2; weak D call: TRBD1 (5 bases). The germline V and J ends were trimmed by 6 bases and 5 bases, with 10 bases remaining between them. Looked up from germline, CDR1 is MNHEY and CDR2 is SMNVEV (reference sequence). The CDR3 covers 13 residues. Written as DNA, the CDR3 is TGTGCCAGCAGGGGGCGTGGGACCGGGGAGCTGTTTTTT. This encodes CASRGRGTGELFF.

The V call is TRBV15, the J call TRBJ1-1; D is uncertain. Trimming stripped 6 bases from V and 1 base from J, with 12 bases between. CDR1 is LNHNV and CDR2 is YYDKDF in the germline V gene (reference sequence). The CDR3 contains 14 residues. The DNA for the CDR3 is TGTGCCACCAGTGCACAGATAAGGAACACTGAAGCTTTCTTT. Residues: CATSAQIRNTEAFF.

This clone has just a few counts. The chain joins TRBV2 to TRBJ1-6, with D possibly TRBD1 on 5 matching bases. Germline CDR1 SNHLY, CDR2 FYNNEI. The CDR3 is 13 amino acids. The V end was cut by 5 bases, the J end by 7 bases, with 9 bases between. The CDR3 reads CASSPRQNSPLHF. DNA of the CDR3: TGTGCCAGCAGTCCTCGACAGAATTCACCCCTCCACTTT.

The chain joins TRBV3-1 (or the pseudogene TRBV3-2) to TRBJ2-7; TRBD1 matches at 10 bases. Germline trimming cut 4 bases from V and 3 bases from J; bases unmatched to any gene: 6. CDR3 length: 15 residues. Germline loops: CDR1 LGHDT, CDR2 YNNKEL (reference sequence). The CDR3 reads CASSPRDRGFYEQYF. DNA of the CDR3: TGTGCCAGCAGCCCCCGGGACAGGGGATTCTACGAGCAGTACTTC.

The J gene is TRBJ1-2, the V gene TRBV3-1 (or the pseudogene TRBV3-2), with D possibly matching TRBD1 (6 bases). Trimming removed 4 bases at V and 2 bases at J, with 11 bases between. This CDR3 is 14 amino acids long. Germline CDR1 reads LGHDT; CDR2 reads YNNKEL (reference sequence). The CDR3 reads CASSPRQENYGYTF. The DNA for the CDR3 is TGTGCCAGCAGCCCCCGACAGGAAAACTATGGCTACACCTTC.

V and J are TRBV7-9 and TRBJ2-7, with 9 nucleotides matching TRBD1. The CDR3 sequence is 14 residues long. V gave up 5 bases and J gave up 3 bases; unmatched junction bases: 5. Germline lookup yields CDR1 SEHNR and CDR2 FQNEAQ (reference sequence). The CDR3 DNA is TGTGCCAGCAGCCAAGACAGGGGGGACTACGAGCAGTACTTC. It encodes CASSQDRGDYEQYF. Drawing the rest from reference TRBV7-9 and TRBJ2-7, the complete variable domain is DTGVSQNPRHKITKRGQNVTFRCDPISEHNRLYWYRQTLGQGPEFLTYFQNEAQLEKSRLLSDRFSAERPKGSFSTLEIQRTEQGDSAMYLCASSQDRGDYEQYFGPGTRLTVT.

V usage is TRBV3-1 (or the pseudogene TRBV3-2) and J usage is TRBJ1-1, with D unclear. The germline CDR1 and CDR2 sequences are LGHDT and YNNKEL (reference sequence). This CDR3 spans 13 amino acids. Trimming left V 4 bases short and J 4 bases short, with 10 bases between. DNA of the CDR3: TGTGCCAGCAGCCGTGCGGCGGGCACTGAAGCTTTCTTT. Translated: CASSRAAGTEAFF.

The CDR3 sequence is CASSLGGTGGETQYF. CDR3 nucleotide sequence: TGTGCCAGCAGTTTGGGCGGGACAGGGGGAGAGACCCAGTACTTC. J is TRBJ2-5 and V is TRBV28; 11 bases are shared with TRBD1. Trimming cost V 3 bases and J 4 bases; bases outside gene matches: 4. The CDR3 has 15 residues. The germline V gene has CDR1 MDHEN and CDR2 SYDVKM.

The V call is TRBV4-1, the J call TRBJ1-5; the D is unclear. The V gene's germline CDR1 is MGHRA and CDR2 YSYEKL. The V gene lost 2 bases and the J gene lost 0 bases, with 8 bases spanning the gap. The CDR3 sequence is 15 residues long. In DNA form, the CDR3 reads TGCGCCAGCAGCCAATTATCCGGTAGCAATCAGCCCCAGCATTTT. Encoded protein: CASSQLSGSNQPQHF.

The V gene is TRBV3-1 (or the pseudogene TRBV3-2), the J gene TRBJ1-4, with 7 nucleotides matching TRBD1. J was trimmed by 12 bases and V by 6 bases; bases with no gene match: 7. The germline gives CDR1 LGHDT, CDR2 YNNKEL (reference sequence). The CDR3 extends over 12 amino acids. The CDR3 here is CASSQTGLELFF. The CDR3 nucleotides are TGTGCCAGCAGTCAGACAGGGCTCGAACTGTTTTTT.

V is TRBV19 and J is TRBJ2-1, with D possibly matching TRBD1 (5 bases). The CDR3 spans 13 residues. CDR1 is LNHDA and CDR2 is SQIVND in the germline V gene (reference sequence). V was pared by 7 bases and J by 6 bases, with 13 bases between. CDR3 protein: CASTPGRANEQFF. DNA for the CDR3: TGTGCCAGTACTCCAGGGCGCGCCAATGAGCAGTTCTTC.

This clone was detected only once. The chain combines TRBV11-2 with TRBJ2-7; a possible D gene is TRBD1 (6 bases). Germline CDR1 SGHAT, CDR2 FQNNGV. The CDR3 is made up of 13 amino acids. V was shortened by 6 bases and J by 3 bases, with 12 bases between the two germline ends. The CDR3 loop is CASSRTVNYEQYF. The CDR3 DNA reads as TGTGCCAGCAGTCGGACAGTGAACTACGAGCAGTACTTC.